Following are 13 T cell receptor beta chains from one sample sequenced in a study of radiation and T cells in renal cell carcinoma (dated by TCRdb to 2019 to 2021). According to the study, the label for this sample's time point signals: blood 4 weeks post-SBRT, at nephrectomy. The sample's treatment or condition label is to be understood as: 15 Gy SBRT to primary tumor, nephrectomy 4 weeks later. The method was the immunoSEQ multiplex PCR assay. TCRdb re-hosts the immuneACCESS table, in-frame sequences only. Its copies lack some clones; in the studies checked, an unresolved V gene accounts for under half of them, and the cause for the rest is not known. In this sample the table shows around 140,000 clones, about 88% of which occur a single time. Together, the top ten hold roughly 17% of the sample. Here the sequenced sample was blood, taken from a patient whose treatment included radiotherapy and nephrectomy. These receptors originate from a woman in her fifties or sixties with renal cell carcinoma.

This clone was seen a single time. This rearrangement joins TRBV7-6 to TRBJ1-5, with TRBD1 matching over 9 bases. This CDR3 has 14 residues. V was clipped by 5 bases and J by 6 bases; unmatched bases: 5. Germline CDR1 is SGHVS and CDR2 is FNYEAQ. The CDR3 DNA is TGTGCCAGCAGCGCCACAGGGGGCGGTCAGCCCCAGCATTTT. Translating gives CASSATGGGQPQHF.

This clone was detected only once. The chain links TRBV28 to TRBJ1-4; TRBD1 matches 7 bases. V lost 6 bases and J lost 3; bases outside the gene matches: 4. The CDR3 is 14 amino acids. CDR1 MDHEN and CDR2 SYDVKM come from the germline V gene. CDR3 loop: CASREDRPNEKLFF. The CDR3, as DNA: TGTGCCAGCAGGGAGGACAGGCCTAATGAAAAACTGTTTTTT.

The CDR3, as DNA: TGTGCCAGCAGTTTATCCCCAACCCACTACGAGCAGTACTTC. The encoded protein is CASSLSPTHYEQYF. The chain has TRBV27 and TRBJ2-7; D not resolved. The CDR3 runs 14 residues. Germline CDR1 reads MNHEY; CDR2 reads SMNVEV (reference sequence). V gave up 0 bases and J gave up 3 bases, with 9 bases separating them.

This clone is a singleton in its sample. V usage is TRBV5-1 and J usage is TRBJ2-3; D not resolved. Trimming left V 3 bases short and J 0 bases short, with 11 bases between. The germline V gene encodes CDR1 SGHRS and CDR2 YFSETQ. This CDR3 region has 15 residues. CDR3 residues: CASSSQASSTDTQYF. CDR3 in DNA: TGCGCCAGCAGCTCTCAAGCAAGCAGCACAGATACGCAGTATTTT.

The chain uses TRBV12-5 and TRBJ1-2; the D is unclear. The germline gives CDR1 LGHNT, CDR2 FRNRAP. The CDR3 is made up of 12 amino acids. Trimming removed 1 base from V and 7 bases from J, with 7 bases in between. CDR3 residues: CASGLEGFGYTF. For the CDR3, the DNA is TGTGCTAGTGGTTTGGAGGGATTTGGCTACACCTTC.

The chain links TRBV7-2 to TRBJ2-1, with TRBD2 matching 14 bases. CDR1 is SGHTA and CDR2 is FQGNSA in the germline V gene. The CDR3 is 18 residues long. V shed 0 bases and J 4 bases; nucleotides not matched to a gene: 5. The CDR3 reads CASSLARTSGRRYNEQFF. The CDR3 bases are TGTGCCAGCAGCTTAGCCCGGACTAGCGGGAGGAGGTACAATGAGCAGTTCTTC.

There are a few counts of this clone. This chain connects TRBV5-4 to TRBJ2-1; the D gene is possibly TRBD2 (6 bases). The germline V gene has CDR1 SGHNT and CDR2 YYREEE (reference sequence). Trimming cost V 0 bases and J 16 bases, with 17 bases left between them. This CDR3 contains 13 residues. CDR3 amino acids: CASSLVAGRRPFF. The CDR3 DNA follows: TGTGCCAGCAGCTTGGTGGCGGGGAGAAGGCCATTCTTC. The full variable domain, rest sourced from reference TRBV5-4 and TRBJ2-1, is ETGVTQSPTHLIKTRGQQVTLRCSSQSGHNTVSWYQQALGQGPQFIFQYYREEENGRGNFPPRFSGLQFPNYSSELNVNALELDDSALYLCASSLVAGRRPFFGPGTRLTVL.

This rearrangement joins TRBV5-1 to TRBJ1-1; unclear D gene. The V gene's germline CDR1 is SGHRS and CDR2 YFSETQ. Trimming shortened V by 2 bases and J by 0 bases, and 8 bases separated the two germline ends. CDR3 length equals 14 residues. In DNA, the CDR3 is TGCGCCAGCAGCTTAGATTACATGAACACTGAAGCTTTCTTT. Amino acid sequence: CASSLDYMNTEAFF.

The V call is TRBV4-3, the J call TRBJ2-7; tentatively, D is TRBD1 (6 bases). V was cut by 1 base and J by 4 bases, with 14 bases left in between. The CDR3 length is 15 residues. Germline assignment: CDR1 LGHNA and CDR2 YSLEER. CDR3 loop: CASSQVHIGGYEQYF. CDR3 nucleotide sequence: TGCGCCAGCAGCCAAGTACATATAGGGGGATACGAGCAGTACTTC.

The chain links TRBV27 to TRBJ2-3; D may correspond to TRBD1 or TRBD2 (6 bases each). V was shortened by 5 bases and J by 2 bases, with 17 bases between the two germline ends. Germline CDR1 reads MNHEY; CDR2 reads SMNVEV (reference sequence). CDR3 length equals 16 residues. In DNA form, the CDR3 reads TGTGCCAGCAGTCCGTTAGGGGGAGGTTACACAGATACGCAGTATTTT. This encodes CASSPLGGGYTDTQYF.

V gene TRBV7-2 combines with J gene TRBJ2-7; 11 bases agree with TRBD2. This CDR3 is built from 16 residues. With 0 bases clipped from V and 5 bases from J, the junction kept 6 bases outside the gene matches. CDR1 and CDR2 from the germline V gene are SGHTA and FQGNSA. CDR3 protein: CASSLARLAGGDEQYF. The CDR3 DNA is TGTGCCAGCAGCTTAGCCCGCCTAGCGGGAGGCGACGAGCAGTACTTC.

In its sample, this clone was seen once. J is TRBJ2-7 and V is TRBV4-1, with 10 bases that match TRBD2. The germline CDR1 and CDR2 sequences are MGHRA and YSYEKL. The ends lost 0 bases at V and 1 base at J; junction bases unmatched: 6. This CDR3 has 17 amino acids. The CDR3 coding sequence is TGCGCCAGCAGCCAAGATTTAGGACTAGCGGAATCCTACGAGCAGTACTTC. Translation gives CASSQDLGLAESYEQYF.

This sequence joins TRBV7-9 and TRBJ1-2, with D tentatively TRBD1 (5 bases). Between the trimmed V and J ends, which lost 3 bases and 6 bases, there was a span of 8 bases. This CDR3 is 12 amino acids long. Germline CDR1 and CDR2: SEHNR and FQNEAQ (reference sequence). CDR3 DNA sequence: TGTGCCAGCAGCTTCGACAGAGATGGCTACACCTTC. This encodes CASSFDRDGYTF.